This is a list of T cell receptor beta chains from one sample in a study of vaccination effects on CD4 cells after COVID-19. The assay was immunoSEQ multiplex PCR, and TCRdb's table has in-frame clones only and misses some. Among roughly 48,000 clones, 67% were seen once, and the ten largest hold 5% to 6.5%. These receptors' targets are unknown. Sequencing was performed on CD4+ T cells from PBMCs cultured without peptide, taken before COVID-19 vaccination. The receptors originated from a human donor who received a COVID-19 vaccine. The CDR3 runs from the conserved cysteine through the conserved F or W. Only part of the rows carry a size: once, few, many, or a class if the clone is expanded.

size: -; V: TRBV5-5; CDR3: CASSLADLNYGYTF
size: -; V: TRBV7-8; CDR3: CASSRGGGLAFF
size: -; V: TRBV7-9; CDR3: CASSWSSGEETQYF
size: once; V: TRBV10-2; CDR3: CASRITSGWEQFF
size: -; V: TRBV4-2; CDR3: CASSQGGGRAYYNEQFF
size: -; V: TRBV7-9; CDR3: CASSLLMWDTEAFF
size: -; V: TRBV18; CDR3: CASSPRQGIGYTF
size: -; V: TRBV27; CDR3: CASSSLGTGARGAEAFF
size: -; V: TRBV30; CDR3: CASPGTGNTEAFF
size: -; V: TRBV4-1; CDR3: CASSQVPVGGWGGEQYF
size: -; V: TRBV19; CDR3: CASTPGGSWPQHF
size: -; V: TRBV5-4; CDR3: CASSLTFFSGGSYNEQFF
size: few; V: TRBV6-5; CDR3: CASYVGTAYNSPLHF
size: -; V: TRBV11-3; CDR3: CASSIGGPDNEQFF
size: -; V: TRBV4-2; CDR3: CASSQESKINSPLHF
size: once; V: TRBV25-1; CDR3: CASSSRTSRWETQYF
size: -; V: TRBV28; CDR3: CASRRPRASGNTIYF
size: -; V: TRBV20-1; CDR3: CSASRGPSYNEQFF
size: -; V: TRBV7-3; CDR3: CASSSGGAGELFF
size: -; V: TRBV7-8; CDR3: CASSLSDRVGYTF
size: -; V: TRBV28; CDR3: CASSDQGVGGEKLFF
size: -; V: TRBV2; CDR3: CASSEGNRGNEQYF
size: -; V: TRBV5-5; CDR3: CASSLAVTTVQYGYTF
size: -; V: TRBV3-1/TRBV3-2; CDR3: CASSWRGGSHAQYF
size: -; V: TRBV3-1/TRBV3-2; CDR3: CASSQGGGYEQYF
size: -; V: TRBV4-2; CDR3: CASSHPPTYSNQPQHF
size: -; V: TRBV10-3; CDR3: CAIKPSGGRETQYF